This T cell receptor (beta chain) was recorded in a study of beta chain features in type 1 diabetes. Study-wide context: Researchers looked at about 110 million sorted cells across all samples.

Germline lookup yields CDR1 SEHNR and CDR2 FQNEAQ (reference sequence). CDR3 size: 16 residues. The germline V and J ends were trimmed by 0 bases and 2 bases, with 14 bases remaining between them. Expressed TCRB transcripts were sequenced because the entire RNA isolate underwent reverse transcription. This table comes from immunoSEQ multiplex PCR, and its TCRdb copy is limited to in-frame clones, with some not included. The repertoire has around 350,000 clones, around an eighth of them found once; the top ten carry approximately 0.015%. The V gene is TRBV7-9, the J gene TRBJ2-7; D might be TRBD1 (5 bases). Specimen: naive CD4+ T cells from blood. This TCR derives from a man aged 18 to 29 in good health. CDR3 region: CASSLAQDIDTYEQYF. In DNA, the CDR3 is TGTGCCAGCAGCTTAGCGCAGGACATAGACACCTACGAGCAGTACTTC.